These T cell receptor beta chains were read from a single sample in a study of human T cells and chemical hapten exposure. Using its own MiXCR run on the RACE reads, TCRdb lists one record per CDR3 protein. Of 180,000 or so distinct CDR3 sequences in the sample, 20% to 25% were seen once. Material: whole blood, obtained in connection with sensitization to the hapten diphenylcyclopropenone (DPC). These receptors were collected from a woman in her 50s with alopecia areata. Some clones in this sample may be carry-over from other donors' samples. CDR3s include the opening cysteine and the closing phenylalanine or tryptophan. A D gene is named only where the DNA matches it firmly. Some rows have no size entry. The others give once, few or many, or a class for an expanded clone.

NA	TRBV20-1	TRBJ2-5	TRBD2	CSASKVAGGLETQYF	TGCAGTGCCTCGAAGGTAGCGGGAGGCTTGGAGACCCAGTACTTC
NA	TRBV7-2	TRBJ2-5	NA	CASSLAVGRRETQYF	TGTGCCAGCAGCTTAGCGGTAGGGAGGCGGGAGACCCAGTACTTC
few	TRBV10-3	TRBJ1-1	NA	CAISESWGTEAFF	TGTGCCATCAGTGAGTCGTGGGGCACTGAAGCTTTCTTT
few	TRBV4-1	TRBJ2-1	TRBD2	CASSQSSGRSDEQFF	TGCGCCAGCAGCCAAAGTAGCGGGAGAAGCGATGAGCAGTTCTTC
few	TRBV20-1	TRBJ2-1	NA	CSAVTGTWASVEQFF	TGCAGTGCTGTCACCGGGACTTGGGCGTCTGTTGAGCAGTTCTTC
few	TRBV20-1	TRBJ2-7	NA	CSARPPSGYEQYF	TGCAGTGCCCGACCCCCCAGCGGATACGAGCAGTACTTC
few	TRBV15	TRBJ2-1	TRBD2	CATSREGRLAGGGGNEQFF	TGTGCCACCAGCAGAGAAGGGAGACTAGCGGGAGGCGGGGGCAATGAGCAGTTCTTC
NA	TRBV11-2	TRBJ1-1	NA	CASSLINTEAFF	TGTGCCAGCAGCCTTATTAACACTGAAGCTTTCTTT
few	TRBV10-3	TRBJ2-5	NA	CATGWTGQETQYF	TGTGCCACCGGTTGGACGGGGCAAGAGACCCAGTACTTC
few	TRBV20-1	TRBJ2-7	TRBD2	CSARTLAVRSYEQYF	TGCAGTGCTAGAACCCTAGCGGTTCGCTCCTACGAGCAGTACTTC
NA	TRBV12-3/TRBV12-4	TRBJ2-3	NA	CASFAGRTDTQYF	TGTGCCAGCTTCGCGGGGCGCACAGATACGCAGTATTTT
NA	TRBV7-9	TRBJ1-1	NA	CASSLKQGKTEAFF	TGTGCCAGCAGCTTAAAACAGGGAAAGACTGAAGCTTTCTTT
few	TRBV28	TRBJ1-6	NA	CATRLNNSPLHF	TGTGCCACACGACTGAATAATTCACCCCTCCACTTT